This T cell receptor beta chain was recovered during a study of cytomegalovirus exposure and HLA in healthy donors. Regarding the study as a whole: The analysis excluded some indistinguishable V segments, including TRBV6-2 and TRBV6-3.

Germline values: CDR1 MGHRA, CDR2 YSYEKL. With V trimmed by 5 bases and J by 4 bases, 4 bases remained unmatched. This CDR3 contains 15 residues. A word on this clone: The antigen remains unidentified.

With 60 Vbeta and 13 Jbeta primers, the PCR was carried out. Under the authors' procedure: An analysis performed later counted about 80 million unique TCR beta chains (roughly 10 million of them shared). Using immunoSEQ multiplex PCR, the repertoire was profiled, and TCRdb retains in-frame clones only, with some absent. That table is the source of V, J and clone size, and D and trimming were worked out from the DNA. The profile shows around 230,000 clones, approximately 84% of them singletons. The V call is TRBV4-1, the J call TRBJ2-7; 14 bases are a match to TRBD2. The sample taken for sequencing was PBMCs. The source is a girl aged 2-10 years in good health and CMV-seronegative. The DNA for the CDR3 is TGCGCCAGCAGCGAGGGACTAGCGGGGGTTTACGAGCAGTACTTC. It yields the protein CASSEGLAGVYEQYF.